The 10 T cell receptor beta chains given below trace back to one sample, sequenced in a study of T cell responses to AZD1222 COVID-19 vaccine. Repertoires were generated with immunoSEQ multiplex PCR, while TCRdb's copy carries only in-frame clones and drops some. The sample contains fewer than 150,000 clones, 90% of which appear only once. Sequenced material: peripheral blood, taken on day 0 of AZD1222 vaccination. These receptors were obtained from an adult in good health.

CDR3 DNA sequence: TGTGCCAGCAGCCGGGTAATAGCGGGGGCCTACAATGAGCAGTTCTTC. It is translated as CASSRVIAGAYNEQFF. The chain joins TRBV6-2 or TRBV6-3 to TRBJ2-1, with TRBD2 matching 9 bases. In germline, CDR1 is MNHEY, CDR2 SVGEGT. CDR3 size: 16 residues. V lost 6 bases and J lost 2; bases outside the gene matches: 8.

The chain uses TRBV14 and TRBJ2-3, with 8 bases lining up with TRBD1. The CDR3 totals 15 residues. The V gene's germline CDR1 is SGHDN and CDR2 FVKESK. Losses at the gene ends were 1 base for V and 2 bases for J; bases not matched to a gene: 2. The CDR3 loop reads CASSQVGQATDTQYF. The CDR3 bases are TGTGCCAGCAGCCAAGTGGGACAGGCCACAGATACGCAGTATTTT.

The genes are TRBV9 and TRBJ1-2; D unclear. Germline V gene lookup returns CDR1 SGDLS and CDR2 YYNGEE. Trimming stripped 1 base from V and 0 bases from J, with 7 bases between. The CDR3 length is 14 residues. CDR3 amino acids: CASSVQEANYGYTF. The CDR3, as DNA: TGTGCCAGCAGCGTACAGGAAGCTAACTATGGCTACACCTTC. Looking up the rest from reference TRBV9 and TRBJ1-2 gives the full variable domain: DSGVTQTPKHLITATGQRVTLRCSPRSGDLSVYWYQQSLDQGLQFLIQYYNGEERAKGNILERFSAQQFPDLHSELNLSSLELGDSALYFCASSVQEANYGYTFGSGTRLTVV.

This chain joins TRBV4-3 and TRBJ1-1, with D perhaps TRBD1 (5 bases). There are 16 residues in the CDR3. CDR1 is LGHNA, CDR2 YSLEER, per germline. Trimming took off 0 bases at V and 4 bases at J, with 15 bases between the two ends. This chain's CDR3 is CASSQDWGAGTTEAFF. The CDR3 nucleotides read TGCGCCAGCAGCCAAGATTGGGGCGCAGGGACCACTGAAGCTTTCTTT.

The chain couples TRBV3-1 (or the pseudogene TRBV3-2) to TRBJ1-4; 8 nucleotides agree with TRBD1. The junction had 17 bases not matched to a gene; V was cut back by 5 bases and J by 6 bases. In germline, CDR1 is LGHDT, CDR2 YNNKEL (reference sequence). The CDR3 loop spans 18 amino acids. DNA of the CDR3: TGTGCCAGCAGCGCTGGGGTCCCTGGGGGACAGGCGGATGAAAAACTGTTTTTT. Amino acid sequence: CASSAGVPGGQADEKLFF.

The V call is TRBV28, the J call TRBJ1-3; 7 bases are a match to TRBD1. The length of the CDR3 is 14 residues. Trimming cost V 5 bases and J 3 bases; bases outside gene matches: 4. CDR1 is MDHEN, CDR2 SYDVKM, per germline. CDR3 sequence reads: CASSPGTVGNTIYF. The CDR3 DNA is TGTGCCAGCAGTCCAGGGACAGTTGGAAACACCATATATTTT.

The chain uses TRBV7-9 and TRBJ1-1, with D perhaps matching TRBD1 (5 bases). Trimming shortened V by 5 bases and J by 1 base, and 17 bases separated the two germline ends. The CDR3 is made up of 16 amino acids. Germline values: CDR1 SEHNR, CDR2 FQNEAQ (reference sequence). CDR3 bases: TGTGCCAGCAGCCACGATGGGGGTGGACCGAACACTGAAGCTTTCTTT. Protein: CASSHDGGGPNTEAFF.

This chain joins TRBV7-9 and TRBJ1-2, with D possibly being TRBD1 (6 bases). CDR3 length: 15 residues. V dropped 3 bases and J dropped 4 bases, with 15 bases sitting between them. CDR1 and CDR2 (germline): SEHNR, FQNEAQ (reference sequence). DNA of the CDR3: TGTGCCAGCAGCTTGCAGGGGCGTTCAGGCTATGGCTACACCTTC. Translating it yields CASSLQGRSGYGYTF.

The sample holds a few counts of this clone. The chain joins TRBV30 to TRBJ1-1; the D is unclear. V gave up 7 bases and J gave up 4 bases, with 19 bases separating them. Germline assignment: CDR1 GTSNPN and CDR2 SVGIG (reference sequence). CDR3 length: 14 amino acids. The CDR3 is CAYHKGSLGTEAFF. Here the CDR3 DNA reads TGTGCCTACCATAAGGGTTCCTTGGGCACTGAAGCTTTCTTT.

In nucleotides, the CDR3 is TGTGCCAGCAGAGTAGCGGGAGGGCCGTCAGATGAGCAGTTCTTC. It translates to CASRVAGGPSDEQFF. The V gene is TRBV5-6, the J gene TRBJ2-1, with 11 bases that match TRBD2. The CDR3 spans 15 residues. From germline, CDR1 is SGHDT and CDR2 YYEEEE. Trimming removed 5 bases from V and 8 bases from J; junction bases left unmatched: 9. Variable domain in full (rest from reference TRBV5-6 and TRBJ2-1): DAGVTQSPTHLIKTRGQQVTLRCSPKSGHDTVSWYQQALGQGPQFIFQYYEEEERQRGNFPDRFSGHQFPNYSSELNVNALLLGDSALYLCASRVAGGPSDEQFFGPGTRLTVL.